The clone carrying this T cell receptor (beta chain) was observed at least ten times. Unique molecular identifiers tagged the TCRbeta library. TCRdb itself ran the PCR reads through MiXCR, one entry per CDR3 protein. The table shows around 370,000 distinct CDR3 sequences, with about a tenth occurring only once. The source of the sample is a study of T-cell reconstitution after alpha-beta-depleted transplantation in children. The clonotype was recovered from a human donor who donated a stem cell graft to a child with acute lymphoblastic leukemia. The sequencing used PBMCs from the stem cell graft donor, collected from the stem cell graft.

CDR3 amino acids: CASSSNLRSEQYF. The CDR3 DNA follows: TGTGCCAGCAGCAGTAACTTAAGAAGCGAGCAGTACTTC. The chain recombines TRBV5-6 with TRBJ2-7, with unresolved D. The ends were cut back, 4 bases at V and 6 bases at J, with 14 bases in the middle. The germline gives CDR1 SGHDT, CDR2 YYEEEE. CDR3 size: 13 residues. Full variable domain (outside the CDR3, taken from reference TRBV5-6 and TRBJ2-7): DAGVTQSPTHLIKTRGQQVTLRCSPKSGHDTVSWYQQALGQGPQFIFQYYEEEERQRGNFPDRFSGHQFPNYSSELNVNALLLGDSALYLCASSSNLRSEQYFGPGTRLTVT.